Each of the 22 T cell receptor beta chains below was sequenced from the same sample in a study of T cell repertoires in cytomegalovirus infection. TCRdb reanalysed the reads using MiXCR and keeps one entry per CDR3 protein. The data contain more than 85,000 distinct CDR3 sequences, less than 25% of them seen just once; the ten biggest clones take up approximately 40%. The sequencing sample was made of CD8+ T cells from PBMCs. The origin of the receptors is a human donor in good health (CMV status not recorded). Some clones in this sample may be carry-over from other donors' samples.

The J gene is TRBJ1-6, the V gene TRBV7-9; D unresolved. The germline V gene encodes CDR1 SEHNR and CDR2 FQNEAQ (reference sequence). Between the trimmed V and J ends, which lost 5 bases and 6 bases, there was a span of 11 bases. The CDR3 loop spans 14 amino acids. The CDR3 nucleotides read TGTGCCAGCAGCGTCGGACGGATTAATTCACCCCTCCACTTT. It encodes CASSVGRINSPLHF.

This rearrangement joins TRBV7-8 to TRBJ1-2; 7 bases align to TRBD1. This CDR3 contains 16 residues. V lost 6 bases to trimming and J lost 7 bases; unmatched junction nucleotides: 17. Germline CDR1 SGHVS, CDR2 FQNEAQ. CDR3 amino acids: CASSSLPGQSKPGYTF. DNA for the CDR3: TGTGCCAGCAGTTCTCTTCCGGGACAGTCTAAACCTGGCTACACCTTC.

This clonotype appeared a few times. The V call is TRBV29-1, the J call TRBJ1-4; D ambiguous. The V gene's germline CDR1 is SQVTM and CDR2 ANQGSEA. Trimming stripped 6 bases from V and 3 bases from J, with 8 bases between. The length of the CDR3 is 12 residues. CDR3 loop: CSVLSPNEKLFF. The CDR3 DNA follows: TGCAGCGTGCTCTCCCCTAATGAAAAACTGTTTTTT.

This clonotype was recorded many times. For the CDR3, the DNA is TGTGCCAGCAGCTTAGGTGAGCAGTTCTTC. Translated, it gives CASSLGEQFF. The chain carries TRBV7-9 and TRBJ2-1; D is unclear. Trimming removed 1 base from V and 9 bases from J, with 1 base in between. The germline gives CDR1 SEHNR, CDR2 FQNEAQ (reference sequence). There are 10 residues in the CDR3.

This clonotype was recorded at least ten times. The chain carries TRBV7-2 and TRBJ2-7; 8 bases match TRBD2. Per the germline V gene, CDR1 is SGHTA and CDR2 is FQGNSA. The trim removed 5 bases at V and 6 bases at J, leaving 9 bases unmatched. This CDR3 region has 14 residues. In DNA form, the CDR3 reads TGTGCCAGCAGCCCGGGGGGGACGCAGGGCGAGCAGTACTTC. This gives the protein CASSPGGTQGEQYF. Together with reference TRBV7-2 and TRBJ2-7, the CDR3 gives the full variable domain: GAGVSQSPSNKVTEKGKDVELRCDPISGHTALYWYRQSLGQGLEFLIYFQGNSAPDKSGLPSDRFSAERTGGSVSTLTIQRTQQEDSAVYLCASSPGGTQGEQYFGPGTRLTVT.

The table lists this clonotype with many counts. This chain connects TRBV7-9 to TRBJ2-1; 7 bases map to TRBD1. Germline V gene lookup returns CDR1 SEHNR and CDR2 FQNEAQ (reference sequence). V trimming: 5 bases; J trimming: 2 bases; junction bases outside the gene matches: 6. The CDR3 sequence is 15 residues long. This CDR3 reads CASSELTGAYNEQFF. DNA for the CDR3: TGTGCCAGCAGCGAACTTACAGGGGCCTACAATGAGCAGTTCTTC.

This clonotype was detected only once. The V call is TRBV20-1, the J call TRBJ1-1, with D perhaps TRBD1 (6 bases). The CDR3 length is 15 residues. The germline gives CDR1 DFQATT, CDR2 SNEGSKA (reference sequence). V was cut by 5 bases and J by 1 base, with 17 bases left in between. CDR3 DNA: TGCAGTGCTGCAACCCGGGGGGGCTGGAACACTGAAGCTTTCTTT. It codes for CSAATRGGWNTEAFF.

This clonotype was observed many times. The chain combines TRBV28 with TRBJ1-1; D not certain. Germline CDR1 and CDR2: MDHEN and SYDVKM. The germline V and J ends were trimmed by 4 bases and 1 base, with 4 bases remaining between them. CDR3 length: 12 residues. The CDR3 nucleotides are TGTGCCAGCAGTTGGGCGAACACTGAAGCTTTCTTT. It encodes CASSWANTEAFF.

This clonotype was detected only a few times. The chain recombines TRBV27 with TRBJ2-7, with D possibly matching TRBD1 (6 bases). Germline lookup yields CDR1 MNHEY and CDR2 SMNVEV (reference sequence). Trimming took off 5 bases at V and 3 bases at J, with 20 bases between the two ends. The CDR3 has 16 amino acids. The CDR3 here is CASSPRTAHRGYEQYF. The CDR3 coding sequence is TGTGCCAGCAGTCCCCGGACAGCCCATCGAGGCTACGAGCAGTACTTC.

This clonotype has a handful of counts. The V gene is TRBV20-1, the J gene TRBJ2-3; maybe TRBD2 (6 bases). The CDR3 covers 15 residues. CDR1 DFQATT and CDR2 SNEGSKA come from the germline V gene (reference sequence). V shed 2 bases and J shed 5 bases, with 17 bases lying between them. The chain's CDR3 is CSARTPQTSLDTQYF. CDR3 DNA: TGCAGTGCTAGAACTCCCCAGACTAGTTTAGATACGCAGTATTTT.

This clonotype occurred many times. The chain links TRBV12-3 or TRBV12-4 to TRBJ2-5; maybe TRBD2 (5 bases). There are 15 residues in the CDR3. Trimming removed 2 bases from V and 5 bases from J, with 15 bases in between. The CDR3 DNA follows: TGTGCCAGCAGTTTAAAGCAGAACGGCGGGGAGACCCAGTACTTC. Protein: CASSLKQNGGETQYF.

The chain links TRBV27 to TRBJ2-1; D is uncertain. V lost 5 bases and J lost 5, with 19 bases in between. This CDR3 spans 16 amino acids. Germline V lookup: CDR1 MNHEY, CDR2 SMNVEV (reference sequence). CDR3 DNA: TGTGCCAGCAGTGACCAAGGACGCCTGCCTGACAATGAGCAGTTCTTC. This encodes CASSDQGRLPDNEQFF.

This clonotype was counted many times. CDR3 bases: TGTGCCAGCAGTTTATCGGGAAGAGTCCCAAGCAATGAGCAGTTCTTC. Translation gives CASSLSGRVPSNEQFF. The gene calls are TRBV28 and TRBJ2-1; TRBD2 is a possible D gene (5 bases). The CDR3 spans 16 residues. Germline loops: CDR1 MDHEN, CDR2 SYDVKM. Between the trimmed V and J ends, which lost 1 base and 6 bases, there was a span of 16 bases. Based on the CDR3 plus reference TRBV28 and TRBJ2-1, the full variable domain is DVKVTQSSRYLVKRTGEKVFLECVQDMDHENMFWYRQDPGLGLRLIYFSYDVKMKEKGDIPEGYSVSREKKERFSLILESASTNQTSMYLCASSLSGRVPSNEQFFGPGTRLTVL.

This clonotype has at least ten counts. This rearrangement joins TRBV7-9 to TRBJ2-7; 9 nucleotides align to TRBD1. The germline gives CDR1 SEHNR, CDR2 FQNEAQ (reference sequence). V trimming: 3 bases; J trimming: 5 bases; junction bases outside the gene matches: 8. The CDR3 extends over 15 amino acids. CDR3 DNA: TGTGCCAGCAGCTTTACAGGGGGCACTATCGACGAGCAGTACTTC. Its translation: CASSFTGGTIDEQYF.

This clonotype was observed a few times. This CDR3 is CASSLVRNYGYTF. The CDR3, as DNA: TGTGCCAGCAGTTTGGTCAGAAACTATGGCTACACCTTC. The V gene is TRBV12-3 or TRBV12-4, the J gene TRBJ1-2, with no clear D. V dropped 3 bases and J dropped 2 bases, with 7 bases sitting between them. The CDR3 consists of 13 residues.

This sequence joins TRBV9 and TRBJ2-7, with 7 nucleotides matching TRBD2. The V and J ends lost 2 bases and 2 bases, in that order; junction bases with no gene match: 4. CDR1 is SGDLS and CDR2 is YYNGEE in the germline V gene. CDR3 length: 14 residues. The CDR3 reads CASSVGGNPYEQYF. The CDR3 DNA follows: TGTGCCAGCAGCGTGGGAGGGAATCCCTACGAGCAGTACTTC.

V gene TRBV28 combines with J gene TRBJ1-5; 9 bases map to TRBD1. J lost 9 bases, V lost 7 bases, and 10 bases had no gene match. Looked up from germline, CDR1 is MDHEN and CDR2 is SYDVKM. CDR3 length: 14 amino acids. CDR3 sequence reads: CASTATGGILPQHF. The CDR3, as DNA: TGTGCCAGCACCGCGACAGGGGGTATTCTGCCCCAGCATTTT.

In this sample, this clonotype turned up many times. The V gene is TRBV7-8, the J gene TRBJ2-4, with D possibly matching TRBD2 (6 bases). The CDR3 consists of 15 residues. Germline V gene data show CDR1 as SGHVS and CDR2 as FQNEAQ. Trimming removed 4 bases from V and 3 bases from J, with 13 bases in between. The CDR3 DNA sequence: TGTGCCAGCAGCTCCCCGGGACTGGGCAAAAACATTCAGTACTTC. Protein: CASSSPGLGKNIQYF.

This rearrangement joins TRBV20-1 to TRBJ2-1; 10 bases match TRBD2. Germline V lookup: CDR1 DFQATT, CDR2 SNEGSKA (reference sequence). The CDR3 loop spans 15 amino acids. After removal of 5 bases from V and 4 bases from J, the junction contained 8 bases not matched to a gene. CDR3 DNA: TGCAGTGCTCGTGAGCGGGGGGGGAGGTACAATGAGCAGTTCTTC. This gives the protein CSARERGGRYNEQFF.

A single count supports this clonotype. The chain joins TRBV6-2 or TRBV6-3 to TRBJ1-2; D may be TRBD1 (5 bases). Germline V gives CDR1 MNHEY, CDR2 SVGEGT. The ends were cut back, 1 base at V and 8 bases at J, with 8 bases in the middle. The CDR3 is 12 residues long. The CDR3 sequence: CASSYLGVGYTF. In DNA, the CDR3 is TGTGCCAGCAGTTACTTGGGGGTCGGCTACACCTTC.

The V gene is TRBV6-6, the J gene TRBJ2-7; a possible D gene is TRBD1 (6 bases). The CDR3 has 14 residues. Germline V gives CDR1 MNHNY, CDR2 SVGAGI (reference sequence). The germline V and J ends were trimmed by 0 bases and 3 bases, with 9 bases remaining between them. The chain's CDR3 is CASSYSRGGYEQYF. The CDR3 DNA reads TGTGCCAGCAGTTACTCGAGAGGGGGCTACGAGCAGTACTTC.

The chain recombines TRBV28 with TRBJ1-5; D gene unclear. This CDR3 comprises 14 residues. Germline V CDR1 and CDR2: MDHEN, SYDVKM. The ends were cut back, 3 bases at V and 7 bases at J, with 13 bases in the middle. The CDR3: CASSLSGVGQPQHF. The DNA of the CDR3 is TGTGCCAGCAGTTTGTCAGGAGTCGGGCAGCCCCAGCATTTT.